Shown below are 18 T cell receptor beta chains from a single sample sequenced in a study of blood T cell repertoires in COVID-19. The table came from immunoSEQ multiplex PCR; TCRdb's copy has only in-frame clones and leaves some out. The profile shows about 200,000 clones, 90% of them singletons. The sample was peripheral blood. These receptors came from a man between 45 and 60 years old with acute or convalescent COVID-19.

The rearrangement joins TRBV7-9 to TRBJ1-1; the D is unclear. Deletions cut 5 bases from V and 2 bases from J, with 9 bases between. The CDR3 has 13 residues. Germline V gives CDR1 SEHNR, CDR2 FQNEAQ (reference sequence). The CDR3 DNA is TGTGCCAGCAGCAATGGAGTTAACACTGAAGCTTTCTTT. Encoded protein: CASSNGVNTEAFF.

Turning to this clone: Its ends do not fully match the called genes, so a read error is possible. The chain employs TRBV7-7 and TRBJ1-4; 8 nucleotides line up with TRBD1. From germline, CDR1 is SSHAT and CDR2 FNYEAQ (reference sequence). There are 16 residues in the CDR3. CDR3 sequence (DNA): TGTGCTAGCAGCCGAGGACAGGGCGGAACTAATGAAAAACTGTTTTTT. Translation gives CASSRGQGGTNEKLFF.

The rearrangement uses TRBV3-1 (or the pseudogene TRBV3-2) and TRBJ1-1; D is unclear. In germline, CDR1 is LGHDT, CDR2 YNNKEL (reference sequence). The CDR3 loop spans 14 amino acids. Trimming left V 1 base short and J 7 bases short, with 13 bases between. CDR3 DNA sequence: TGTGCCAGCAGCCAAGGACGGGATGGGGTTGAAGCTTTCTTT. Amino acid sequence: CASSQGRDGVEAFF.

The V and J genes are TRBV9 and TRBJ1-2, with TRBD1 matching over 7 bases. CDR1 and CDR2 (germline): SGDLS, YYNGEE. V lost 4 bases and J lost 3; bases outside the gene matches: 6. The CDR3 totals 14 residues. CDR3 in amino acids: CASSPSGTDYGYTF. In nucleotides, the CDR3 is TGTGCCAGCAGCCCGTCTGGGACAGACTATGGCTACACCTTC.

This clone was seen only a few times. V is TRBV2 and J is TRBJ1-3, with TRBD1 as a possible D gene (6 bases). The CDR3 sequence is 14 residues long. Trimming stripped 3 bases from V and 7 bases from J, with 13 bases between. CDR1 and CDR2 from the germline V gene are SNHLY and FYNNEI. CDR3 sequence reads: CASSEGAGMNTIYF. DNA for the CDR3: TGTGCCAGCAGTGAGGGGGCGGGCATGAACACCATATATTTT. Full variable domain (remainder filled in from reference TRBV2 and TRBJ1-3): EPEVTQTPSHQVTQMGQEVILRCVPISNHLYFYWYRQILGQKVEFLVSFYNNEISEKSEIFDDQFSVERPDGSNFTLKIRSTKLEDSAMYFCASSEGAGMNTIYFGEGSWLTVV.

The chain links TRBV30 to TRBJ1-6, with TRBD1 matching over 8 bases. Trimming cost V 3 bases and J 8 bases; bases outside gene matches: 9. CDR1 GTSNPN and CDR2 SVGIG come from the germline V gene (reference sequence). The CDR3 consists of 15 residues. The CDR3 sequence: CAWRHGQGPDSPLHF. CDR3 DNA: TGTGCCTGGAGGCACGGACAGGGTCCGGATTCACCCCTCCACTTT.

The chain combines TRBV5-1 with TRBJ2-3; 7 bases fit TRBD1. The CDR3 sequence is 16 residues long. Trimming cost V 1 base and J 3 bases; bases outside gene matches: 8. Per the germline V gene, CDR1 is SGHRS and CDR2 is YFSETQ. This chain's CDR3 is CASSLQSGGRTDTQYF. CDR3 bases: TGCGCCAGCAGCTTGCAATCAGGGGGAAGGACAGATACGCAGTATTTT.

The chain couples TRBV18 to TRBJ2-1; 7 positions agree with TRBD1. Per germline, CDR1 KGHSH and CDR2 LQKENI. The CDR3 is 16 amino acids. The trim removed 3 bases at V and 2 bases at J, leaving 7 bases unmatched. The CDR3 spells CASSPRQGVAYNEQFF. The DNA for the CDR3 is TGTGCCAGCTCACCCCGACAGGGAGTGGCCTACAATGAGCAGTTCTTC.

V and J are TRBV21-1 and TRBJ2-3; the tabulated D call, TRBD2, remains unverified against the DNA. TRBV21-1 is a known pseudogene. The CDR3 is 16 amino acids. Written as DNA, the CDR3 is TGTGCCAGCATCAAACAGACTAGCGGGAGATCCTGTACGCAGTATTTT. This sequence encodes CASIKQTSGRSCTQYF.

This clone was observed a few times. The V call is TRBV24-1, the J call TRBJ2-1, with D perhaps TRBD1 (5 bases). Looked up from germline, CDR1 is KGHDR and CDR2 is SFDVKD. This CDR3 region has 14 residues. V lost 1 base to trimming and J lost 7 bases, with 10 bases between them. The CDR3 loop reads CATSDFPRENEQFF. The DNA of the CDR3 is TGTGCCACCAGTGATTTTCCCAGGGAAAATGAGCAGTTCTTC.

The rearrangement uses TRBV21-1 and TRBJ1-1. TRBV21-1 corresponds to a pseudogene. The CDR3 extends over 14 amino acids. The DNA for the CDR3 is TGTGCCAGCAGCCGCGGGAGGGAGAACACTGAAGCTTTCTTT. Amino acids: CASSRGRENTEAFF.

The V and J genes are TRBV3-1 (or the pseudogene TRBV3-2) and TRBJ2-1, with 16 bases fitting TRBD2. The J segment lost 5 bases and the V segment lost 0 bases, leaving 13 bases of the junction unmatched. This CDR3 has 21 residues. Looked up from germline, CDR1 is LGHDT and CDR2 is YNNKEL (reference sequence). The CDR3 sequence: CASSQEFPGLAGGPRNNEQFF. The CDR3 DNA reads TGTGCCAGCAGCCAAGAGTTCCCGGGACTAGCGGGGGGGCCTAGAAACAATGAGCAGTTCTTC.

DNA for the CDR3: TGCGCCAGCAGCCAAGCGCAGGGGGCCTCTGGGGCCAACGTCCTGACTTTC. Protein: CASSQAQGASGANVLTF. The chain links TRBV4-1 to TRBJ2-6; 8 bases are a match to TRBD1. The CDR3 runs to 17 residues. Trimming took 1 base from V and 0 from J; bases not matched to a gene: 2. Germline V gives CDR1 MGHRA, CDR2 YSYEKL.

In its sample, this clone was seen a few times. The chain is built from TRBV10-3 and TRBJ1-5; D remains ambiguous. This CDR3 is 16 amino acids long. V lost 2 bases and J lost 6, with 17 bases in between. Germline lookup yields CDR1 ENHRY and CDR2 SYGVKD. The CDR3 reads CAISERRPGEGQPQHF. The CDR3 bases are TGTGCCATCAGTGAGAGACGGCCTGGGGAGGGTCAGCCCCAGCATTTT.

This chain connects TRBV7-3 to TRBJ1-2, with 11 bases fitting TRBD1. The CDR3 extends over 16 amino acids. V trimming: 2 bases; J trimming: 8 bases; junction bases outside the gene matches: 10. Germline loops: CDR1 SGHTA, CDR2 FQGTGA. CDR3 loop: CASSLGPGTGGGGYTF. The CDR3 DNA is TGTGCCAGCAGCTTAGGGCCCGGGACAGGGGGAGGCGGCTACACCTTC. The full variable domain, completed using reference TRBV7-3 and TRBJ1-2, is GAGVSQTPSNKVTEKGKYVELRCDPISGHTALYWYRQSLGQGPEFLIYFQGTGAADDSGLPNDRFFAVRPEGSVSTLKIQRTERGDSAVYLCASSLGPGTGGGGYTFGSGTRLTVV.

The V and J genes are TRBV6-4 and TRBJ1-6; 7 positions agree with TRBD1. The germline CDR1 and CDR2 sequences are MRHNA and SNTAGT. The CDR3 covers 15 residues. The V and J ends lost 6 bases and 7 bases, in that order; junction bases with no gene match: 9. The CDR3 protein is CASSSSGQANSPLHF. The DNA of the CDR3 is TGTGCCAGCAGCTCGTCCGGACAGGCAAATTCACCCCTCCACTTT.

The chain uses TRBV6-6 and TRBJ1-5, with a tentative D call TRBD1 (6 bases). The germline V gene has CDR1 MNHNY and CDR2 SVGAGI (reference sequence). This CDR3 contains 17 residues. Trimming left V 5 bases short and J 3 bases short, with 20 bases between. In DNA form, the CDR3 reads TGTGCCAGCAGTCAATCACTTAGGGACACGTACAATCAGCCCCAGCATTTT. Its translation: CASSQSLRDTYNQPQHF.

The V call is TRBV7-9, the J call TRBJ1-5, with 8 bases fitting TRBD1. The germline CDR1 and CDR2 sequences are SEHNR and FQNEAQ (reference sequence). The J segment lost 6 bases and the V segment lost 5 bases, leaving 6 bases of the junction unmatched. The CDR3 contains 14 residues. The chain's CDR3 is CASSPDRAVQPQHF. The CDR3 DNA reads TGTGCCAGCAGCCCGGACAGGGCGGTTCAGCCCCAGCATTTT.